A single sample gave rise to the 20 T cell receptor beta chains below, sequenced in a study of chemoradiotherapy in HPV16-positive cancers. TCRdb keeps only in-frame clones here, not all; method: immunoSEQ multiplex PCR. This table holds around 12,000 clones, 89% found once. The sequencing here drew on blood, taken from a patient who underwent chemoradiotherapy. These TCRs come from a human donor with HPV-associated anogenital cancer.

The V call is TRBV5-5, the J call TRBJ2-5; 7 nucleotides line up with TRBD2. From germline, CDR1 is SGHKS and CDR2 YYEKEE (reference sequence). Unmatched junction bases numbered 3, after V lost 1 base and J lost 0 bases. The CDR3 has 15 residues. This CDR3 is CASSLMGGNQETQYF. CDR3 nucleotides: TGTGCCAGCAGCTTGATGGGGGGGAACCAAGAGACCCAGTACTTC.

The CDR3 loop is CASSLTGQTYNEQFF. CDR3 coding DNA: TGTGCCAGCAGCTTAACGGGACAGACCTACAATGAGCAGTTCTTC. V and J are TRBV7-3 and TRBJ2-1; 7 bases fit TRBD1. Germline V lookup: CDR1 SGHTA, CDR2 FQGTGA. Trimming cost V 0 bases and J 2 bases; bases outside gene matches: 1. This CDR3 is built from 15 residues.

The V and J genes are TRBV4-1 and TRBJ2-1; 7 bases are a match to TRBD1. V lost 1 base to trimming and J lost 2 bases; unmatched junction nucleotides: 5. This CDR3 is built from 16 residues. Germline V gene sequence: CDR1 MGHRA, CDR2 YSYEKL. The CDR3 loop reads CASSQGDSPTYNEQFF. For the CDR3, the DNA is TGCGCCAGCAGCCAAGGGGACAGTCCAACCTACAATGAGCAGTTCTTC.

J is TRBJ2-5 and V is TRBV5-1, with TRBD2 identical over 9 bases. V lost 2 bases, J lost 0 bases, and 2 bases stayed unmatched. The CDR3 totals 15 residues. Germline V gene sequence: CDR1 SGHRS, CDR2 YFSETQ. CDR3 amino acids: CASSLRLADQETQYF. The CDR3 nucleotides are TGCGCCAGCAGCTTAAGACTAGCGGACCAAGAGACCCAGTACTTC.

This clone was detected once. Here the CDR3 reads CASKRSGNTIYF. CDR3 sequence (DNA): TGTGCCAGCAAGCGTTCTGGAAACACCATATATTTT. V gene TRBV2 combines with J gene TRBJ1-3; D not resolved. The V and J ends lost 7 bases and 1 base respectively, with 5 bases between them. Looked up from germline, CDR1 is SNHLY and CDR2 is FYNNEI. The CDR3 is 12 amino acids.

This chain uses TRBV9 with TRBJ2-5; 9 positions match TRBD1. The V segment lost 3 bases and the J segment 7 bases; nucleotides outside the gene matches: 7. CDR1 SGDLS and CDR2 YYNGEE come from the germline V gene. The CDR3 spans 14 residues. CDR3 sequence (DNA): TGTGCCAGCAGCGCCCGGGACAGGGTCGGGACCCAGTACTTC. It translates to CASSARDRVGTQYF.

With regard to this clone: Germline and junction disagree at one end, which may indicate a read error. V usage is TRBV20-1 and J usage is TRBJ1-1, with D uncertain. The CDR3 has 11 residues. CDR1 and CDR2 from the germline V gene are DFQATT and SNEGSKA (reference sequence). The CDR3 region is CSAQDYTEAFF. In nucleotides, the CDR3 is TGCAGTGCCCAGGACTACACAGAAGCTTTCTTT.

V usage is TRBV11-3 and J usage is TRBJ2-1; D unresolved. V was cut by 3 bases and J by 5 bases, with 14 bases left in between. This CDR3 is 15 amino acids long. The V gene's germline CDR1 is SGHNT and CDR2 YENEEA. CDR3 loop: CASSFSQTRNNEQFF. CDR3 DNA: TGTGCCAGCAGCTTTTCGCAGACCCGAAACAATGAGCAGTTCTTC.

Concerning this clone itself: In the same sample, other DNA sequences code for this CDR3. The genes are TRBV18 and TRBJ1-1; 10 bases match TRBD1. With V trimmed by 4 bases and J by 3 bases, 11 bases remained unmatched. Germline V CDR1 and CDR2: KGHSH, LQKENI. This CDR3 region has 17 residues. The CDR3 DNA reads TGTGCCAGCTCACTCAACCCTTGGACAGGGGGGGACACTGAAGCTTTCTTT. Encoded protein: CASSLNPWTGGDTEAFF.

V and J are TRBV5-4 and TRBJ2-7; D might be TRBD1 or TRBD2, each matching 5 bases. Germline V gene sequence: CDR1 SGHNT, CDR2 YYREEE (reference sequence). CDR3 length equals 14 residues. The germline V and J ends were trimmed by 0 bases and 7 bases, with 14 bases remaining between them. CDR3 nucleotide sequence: TGTGCCAGCAGCTTGGGCCCGGGGACGGGAGAGCAGTACTTC. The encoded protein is CASSLGPGTGEQYF.

The CDR3 coding sequence is TGCAGCGTTTCAGGGGGTTCGGGGGGGGAGACCCAGTACTTC. This encodes CSVSGGSGGETQYF. The rearrangement uses TRBV29-1 and TRBJ2-5; TRBD2 might be the D (8 bases). The CDR3 covers 14 residues. V lost 5 bases and J 5 bases, leaving 18 bases between the germline ends. CDR1 SQVTM and CDR2 ANQGSEA come from the germline V gene.

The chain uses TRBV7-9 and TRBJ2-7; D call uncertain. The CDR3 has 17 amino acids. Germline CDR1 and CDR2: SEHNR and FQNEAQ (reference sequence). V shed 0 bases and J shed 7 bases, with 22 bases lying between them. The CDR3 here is CASSLANYGRRSREQYF. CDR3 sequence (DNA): TGTGCCAGCAGCTTAGCGAATTACGGGCGTAGGTCGCGGGAGCAGTACTTC.

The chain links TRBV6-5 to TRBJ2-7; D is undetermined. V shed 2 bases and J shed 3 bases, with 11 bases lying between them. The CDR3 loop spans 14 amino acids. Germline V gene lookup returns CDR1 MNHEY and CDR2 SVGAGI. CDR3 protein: CASSYGSAHYEQYF. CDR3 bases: TGTGCCAGCAGTTACGGGTCAGCCCACTACGAGCAGTACTTC.

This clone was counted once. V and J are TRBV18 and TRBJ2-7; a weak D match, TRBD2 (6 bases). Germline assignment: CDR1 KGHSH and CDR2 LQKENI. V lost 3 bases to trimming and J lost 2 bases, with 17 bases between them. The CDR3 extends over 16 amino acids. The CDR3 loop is CASSPWRGRSTYEQYF. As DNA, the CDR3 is TGTGCCAGCTCACCGTGGAGGGGAAGGTCAACCTACGAGCAGTACTTC.

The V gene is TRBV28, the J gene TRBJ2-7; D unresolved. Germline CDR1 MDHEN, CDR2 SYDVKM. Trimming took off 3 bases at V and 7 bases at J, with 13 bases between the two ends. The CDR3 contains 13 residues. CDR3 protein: CASSFQKTMEQYF. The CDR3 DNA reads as TGTGCCAGCAGTTTCCAGAAAACGATGGAGCAGTACTTC.

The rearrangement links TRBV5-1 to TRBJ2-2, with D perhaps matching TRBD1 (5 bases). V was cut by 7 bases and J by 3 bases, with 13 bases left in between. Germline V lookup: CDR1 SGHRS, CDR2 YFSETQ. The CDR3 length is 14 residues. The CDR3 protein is CASRWGSYTGELFF. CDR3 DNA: TGCGCCAGCCGGTGGGGCAGCTACACCGGGGAGCTGTTTTTT.

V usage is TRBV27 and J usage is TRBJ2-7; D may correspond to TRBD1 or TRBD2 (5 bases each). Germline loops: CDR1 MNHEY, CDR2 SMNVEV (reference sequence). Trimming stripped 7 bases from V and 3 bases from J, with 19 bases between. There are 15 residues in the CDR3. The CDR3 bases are TGTGCCAGCACCGGGACCCGCAGGGAAAACTACGAGCAGTACTTC. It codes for CASTGTRRENYEQYF.

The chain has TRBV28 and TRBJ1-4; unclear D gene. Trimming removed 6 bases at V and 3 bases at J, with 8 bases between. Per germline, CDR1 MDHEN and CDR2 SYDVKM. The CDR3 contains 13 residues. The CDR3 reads CASRRGPNEKLFF. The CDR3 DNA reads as TGTGCCAGCAGAAGAGGGCCTAATGAAAAACTGTTTTTT. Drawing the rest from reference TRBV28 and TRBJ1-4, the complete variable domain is DVKVTQSSRYLVKRTGEKVFLECVQDMDHENMFWYRQDPGLGLRLIYFSYDVKMKEKGDIPEGYSVSREKKERFSLILESASTNQTSMYLCASRRGPNEKLFFGSGTQLSVL.

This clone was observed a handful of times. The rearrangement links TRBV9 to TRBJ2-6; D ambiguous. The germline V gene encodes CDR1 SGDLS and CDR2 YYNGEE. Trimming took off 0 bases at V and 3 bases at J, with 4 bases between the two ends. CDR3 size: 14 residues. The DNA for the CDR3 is TGTGCCAGCAGCGTAGATAATGGGGCCAACGTCCTGACTTTC. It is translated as CASSVDNGANVLTF.

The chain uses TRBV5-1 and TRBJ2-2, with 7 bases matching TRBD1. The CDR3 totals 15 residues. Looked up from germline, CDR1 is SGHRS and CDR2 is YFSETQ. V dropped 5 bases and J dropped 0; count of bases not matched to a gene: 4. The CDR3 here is CASREGTANTGELFF. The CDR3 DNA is TGCGCCAGCAGGGAAGGGACAGCGAACACCGGGGAGCTGTTTTTT.